Listed below are T cell receptor beta chains from one sample, sequenced in a study of neurological immune-mediated disorders. One entry per CDR3 protein results from TCRdb running MiXCR on the 5' RACE reads. The table lists over 60,000 distinct CDR3 sequences, roughly 4.4% of them singletons, with over 2% in the top ten. Sequenced sample: PBMCs. These receptors were obtained from a woman aged 65 to 85 with multiple sclerosis. Both conserved end residues are part of each CDR3. A D gene is named only where the DNA matches it firmly. Expanded clones get a size class; other rows say once, few or many, or leave the size out.

d_call clone_size v_call cdr3_aa
NA few TRBV20-1 CSASFQGTNNEQFF
NA many TRBV5-1 CASSLEGLGTEAFF
NA many TRBV5-1 CASSSGTIETQYF
NA many TRBV6-5 CASSNREKLFF
TRBD2 few TRBV7-2 CASSLREENYEQYF
TRBD1 many TRBV6-1 CASSRVEGQPNQPQHF
NA NA TRBV7-9 CASSLLQSSYNEQFF
NA many TRBV2 CASSEVLLAEFF
NA many TRBV27 CASSLSVSNYGYTF
NA few TRBV5-1 CASSLGTVNEQFF
NA many TRBV5-1 CASSLLGDNTEAFF
TRBD2 medium-sized TRBV7-6 CASSSIGSGSLYEQYF
NA NA TRBV27 CASSLSINTDTQYF
TRBD1 many TRBV11-2 CASSLDRGRGYTF
NA many TRBV15 CATSRDVGQETQYF
TRBD2 many TRBV5-1 CASSLLAATSKETQYF
TRBD1 NA TRBV20-1 CSAGPGSGGSPLHF
TRBD1 many TRBV10-3 CAISESDRVYGYTF
NA many TRBV14 CASSQGGLDTEAFF
NA many TRBV7-2 CASSFRGQETQYF
NA many TRBV20-1 CSARTGSNQPQHF
TRBD2 many TRBV29-1 CSVTYGGLAGEGEQFF
NA many TRBV24-1 CATSDATGEEQFF
NA many TRBV6-5 CASSRYWGSVGNQPQHF
NA many TRBV5-1 CASSLATGDVDTQYF
NA many TRBV3-1 CASSHLGQGSSYNEQFF
TRBD2 many TRBV7-6 CASSTSGKAYEQYF
NA many TRBV5-1 CASSLFVGSGANVLTF
NA many TRBV20-1 CSAPDHLEQYF
TRBD2 many TRBV7-2 CASSLELAGSPGDTQYF
TRBD2 many TRBV10-2 CASSDRGGGRGTGELFF
TRBD1 many TRBV7-2 CASSPQGATEAFF
TRBD1 many TRBV5-1 CASQGEGDEAFF
NA NA TRBV7-2 CASGASGTYLPGELFF
NA many TRBV7-2 CASSLWPTSTDTQYF
NA many TRBV30 CAWSVKQKNTGELFF
NA many TRBV20-1 CSAGGRGNQPQHF
NA many TRBV6-1 CASSDWEKFQETQYF
NA many TRBV7-8 CASSSWGGNTEAFF
NA few TRBV3-1 CASSLDGAGNTEAFF
NA many TRBV20-1 CSATPGTARRGNTEAFF
NA few TRBV21-1 CASSKGHWDLAKNIQYF
TRBD2 many TRBV5-1 CASSPRTSGETQYF
TRBD2 few TRBV7-2 CASSGEGTTGELFF
TRBD1 few TRBV12-3/TRBV12-4 CASTKQGVQFF
NA many TRBV5-1 CASSPWTEETQYF
NA NA TRBV20-1 CSAFHRGGSAQYF
NA many TRBV20-1 CRGARGEAFF